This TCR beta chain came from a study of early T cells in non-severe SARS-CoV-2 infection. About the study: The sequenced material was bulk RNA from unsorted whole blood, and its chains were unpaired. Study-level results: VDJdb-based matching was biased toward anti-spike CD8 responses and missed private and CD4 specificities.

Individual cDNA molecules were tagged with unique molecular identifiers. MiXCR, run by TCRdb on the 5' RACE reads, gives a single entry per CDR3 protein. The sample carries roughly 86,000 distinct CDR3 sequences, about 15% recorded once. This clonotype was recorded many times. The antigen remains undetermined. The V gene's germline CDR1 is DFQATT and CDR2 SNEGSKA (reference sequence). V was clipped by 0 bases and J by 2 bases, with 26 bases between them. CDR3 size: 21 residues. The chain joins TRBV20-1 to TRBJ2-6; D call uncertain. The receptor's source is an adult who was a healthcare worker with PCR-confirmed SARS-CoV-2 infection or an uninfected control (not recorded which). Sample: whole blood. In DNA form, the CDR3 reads TGCAGTGCTAGAGATACTCATGGGAACCCACTTGGTGGGACTGGGGCCAACGTCCTGACTTTC. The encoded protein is CSARDTHGNPLGGTGANVLTF.